The 28 T cell receptor beta chains below were found in one sample sequenced in a study of shared clonotypes between healthy human individuals. Profiled with immunoSEQ multiplex PCR; TCRdb holds only in-frame clones, not every one. Here the sample spans 1,100,000 or so clones, 78% being singletons. Sequencing was done on a sample of memory CD4+ T cells from PBMCs. Subset here: CD45RA-negative fraction. Receptors originate from a man between 18 and 29 years old in good health. Some clones in this sample may be carry-over from other donors' samples.

This chain connects TRBV7-9 to TRBJ2-2; weak D call: TRBD1 (6 bases). The V end lost 4 bases, the J end lost 0 bases, and 9 bases lay between the germline ends. In germline, CDR1 is SEHNR, CDR2 FQNEAQ (reference sequence). This CDR3 is 15 amino acids long. This CDR3 is CASSSQGSNTGELFF. CDR3 coding DNA: TGTGCCAGCAGCTCACAGGGTTCGAACACCGGGGAGCTGTTTTTT.

On this clone itself: Different DNA sequences within this sample yield the same CDR3. J is TRBJ2-7 and V is TRBV6-1; 11 bases match TRBD1. This CDR3 region has 15 residues. Germline CDR1 reads MNHNS; CDR2 reads SASEGT. J was trimmed by 3 bases and V by 6 bases; bases with no gene match: 7. Written as DNA, the CDR3 is TGTGCCAGCAGGGATACCGGGACAGGGGGCTACGAGCAGTACTTC. Translated: CASRDTGTGGYEQYF.

The chain joins TRBV19 to TRBJ2-7; TRBD2 aligns across 10 bases. Trimming cost V 6 bases and J 2 bases; bases outside gene matches: 4. This CDR3 has 14 amino acids. The germline V gene encodes CDR1 LNHDA and CDR2 SQIVND (reference sequence). DNA of the CDR3: TGTGCCAGTAGCCGGACTAGCGGACCCTACGAGCAGTACTTC. Protein: CASSRTSGPYEQYF.

The V and J genes are TRBV21-1 and TRBJ2-5; the tabulated D call, TRBD2, remains unverified against the DNA. TRBV21-1 is described as a pseudogene. This CDR3 spans 19 amino acids. The CDR3 region has the DNA TGTGCCAGCAGCGGCCTAGGACTAGCCCTTGATTGGTACCAAGAGACCCAGTACTTC. Translating gives CASSGLGLALDWYQETQYF.

V gene TRBV4-1 combines with J gene TRBJ1-2; D unresolved. CDR3 size: 14 residues. Germline assignment: CDR1 MGHRA and CDR2 YSYEKL. V was trimmed by 1 base and J by 7 bases, leaving 13 bases between them. The CDR3 here is CASSQGVRTGGYTF. CDR3 sequence (DNA): TGCGCCAGCAGCCAAGGGGTCAGGACGGGTGGCTACACCTTC.

This sequence joins TRBV7-6 and TRBJ2-5; 9 bases map to TRBD2. The CDR3 is 15 amino acids. V lost 1 base and J lost 5; bases outside the gene matches: 5. Germline V gene data show CDR1 as SGHVS and CDR2 as FNYEAQ. In DNA form, the CDR3 reads TGTGCCAGCAGCTTAGTCGCCCTAGCGGGGGAGACCCAGTACTTC. This sequence encodes CASSLVALAGETQYF.

This clone was observed once. The V gene is TRBV6-1, the J gene TRBJ1-2; tentative D call: TRBD1 (6 bases). CDR1 MNHNS and CDR2 SASEGT come from the germline V gene. With 3 bases removed from V and 8 bases from J, the gap between germline ends came to 13 bases. The CDR3 sequence is 13 residues long. The CDR3 reads CASSEIRGIGYTF. The CDR3 DNA reads TGTGCCAGCAGTGAGATCAGGGGTATAGGCTACACCTTC.

The genes are TRBV7-3 and TRBJ2-7, with D possibly called TRBD1 or TRBD2 (5 bases each). V lost 3 bases and J 2 bases, leaving 14 bases between the germline ends. Germline CDR1 reads SGHTA; CDR2 reads FQGTGA. This CDR3 has 15 amino acids. In nucleotides, the CDR3 is TGTGCCAGCAGCTTGGGGCGGGCGCTGGCCTACGAGCAGTACTTC. Protein product: CASSLGRALAYEQYF.

The rearrangement uses TRBV5-4 and TRBJ2-3; 9 nucleotides line up with TRBD2. CDR3 length: 15 amino acids. From germline, CDR1 is SGHNT and CDR2 YYREEE (reference sequence). J lost 1 base, V lost 5 bases, and 5 bases had no gene match. The DNA for the CDR3 is TGTGCCAGCAGGTCTAGCGGGACGGGCACAGATACGCAGTATTTT. This codes for CASRSSGTGTDTQYF.

This clone was seen a single time. The chain recombines TRBV5-1 with TRBJ2-5, with D perhaps TRBD2 (5 bases). From germline, CDR1 is SGHRS and CDR2 YFSETQ. The CDR3 runs to 13 residues. V was shortened by 4 bases and J by 5 bases, with 12 bases between the two germline ends. Here the CDR3 DNA reads TGCGCCAGCAGCAACCCGCCGGGGGAGACCCAGTACTTC. As protein: CASSNPPGETQYF.

The V call is TRBV5-4, the J call TRBJ2-1; 8 bases map to TRBD1. The ends lost 4 bases at V and 3 bases at J; junction bases unmatched: 3. CDR1 is SGHNT and CDR2 is YYREEE in the germline V gene (reference sequence). CDR3 length: 14 residues. CDR3 sequence reads: CASSLDRGYNEQFF. Here the CDR3 DNA reads TGTGCCAGCAGCCTCGACAGGGGCTACAATGAGCAGTTCTTC.

The chain joins TRBV6-6 to TRBJ2-2; the D is unclear. CDR3 size: 13 residues. The V gene's germline CDR1 is MNHNY and CDR2 SVGAGI (reference sequence). The V end lost 7 bases, the J end lost 3 bases, and 9 bases lay between the germline ends. Here the CDR3 reads CASKGRDTGELFF. The CDR3 DNA follows: TGTGCCAGCAAGGGAAGGGACACCGGGGAGCTGTTTTTT.

The chain combines TRBV2 with TRBJ2-3; TRBD2 is a possible D gene (6 bases). Per germline, CDR1 SNHLY and CDR2 FYNNEI. Trimming took 6 bases from V and 4 from J, leaving 17 bases between them. The CDR3 is made up of 15 amino acids. The chain's CDR3 is CASRRGVWGADTQYF. CDR3 DNA: TGTGCCAGCAGAAGGGGAGTTTGGGGGGCAGATACGCAGTATTTT.

A few counts support this clone. Other DNA sequences in this specimen translate into the identical CDR3. This chain links TRBV27 with TRBJ1-1, with a possible D match to TRBD1 (5 bases). Per the germline V gene, CDR1 is MNHEY and CDR2 is SMNVEV (reference sequence). This CDR3 region has 14 residues. Trimming took 3 bases from V and 0 from J, leaving 8 bases between them. The CDR3 DNA is TGTGCCAGCAGTTTTGGGGGGATGAACACTGAAGCTTTCTTT. Translating gives CASSFGGMNTEAFF.

In this sample, this clone turned up many times. The V gene is TRBV5-5, the J gene TRBJ2-3; TRBD2 matches 12 bases. In germline, CDR1 is SGHKS, CDR2 YYEKEE (reference sequence). V shed 4 bases and J 1 base; nucleotides not matched to a gene: 13. CDR3 length equals 19 residues. The DNA of the CDR3 is TGTGCCAGCAGCCAACAGAGGACTAGCGGGGTGGGGCGCACAGATACGCAGTATTTT. It is translated as CASSQQRTSGVGRTDTQYF.

This clone has just a few counts. This rearrangement joins TRBV7-7 to TRBJ2-5, with D perhaps matching TRBD1 or TRBD2 (5 bases each). Germline V gene sequence: CDR1 SSHAT, CDR2 FNYEAQ (reference sequence). CDR3 length: 14 amino acids. The V end was cut by 5 bases, the J end by 0 bases, with 10 bases between. CDR3 DNA sequence: TGTGCCAGCAGCCGGGACGGATACCAAGAGACCCAGTACTTC. Its translation: CASSRDGYQETQYF.

The chain recombines TRBV29-1 with TRBJ1-5, with 7 bases identical to TRBD1. The CDR3 is 14 residues long. V was clipped by 4 bases and J by 4 bases; unmatched bases: 7. CDR1 SQVTM and CDR2 ANQGSEA come from the germline V gene. The CDR3 DNA is TGCAGCGTTGCGATAGGGGGCTGGAATCAGCCCCAGCATTTT. It codes for CSVAIGGWNQPQHF.

J is TRBJ2-3 and V is TRBV11-3; TRBD2 aligns across 8 bases. This CDR3 region has 18 residues. Germline V gene lookup returns CDR1 SGHNT and CDR2 YENEEA. J gave up 0 bases and V 5 bases, and 13 bases lay outside the gene matches. CDR3 sequence reads: CASSLGAGVLFSTDTQYF. CDR3 nucleotide sequence: TGTGCCAGCAGCCTAGGAGCGGGAGTGTTATTTAGCACAGATACGCAGTATTTT. Full variable domain (missing parts from reference TRBV11-3 and TRBJ2-3): EAGVVQSPRYKIIEKKQPVAFWCNPISGHNTLYWYLQNLGQGPELLIRYENEEAVDDSQLPKDRFSAERLKGVDSTLKIQPAELGDSAVYLCASSLGAGVLFSTDTQYFGPGTRLTVL.

The chain couples TRBV5-4 to TRBJ2-3; 8 positions match TRBD2. V lost 0 bases, J lost 5 bases, and 2 bases stayed unmatched. The CDR3 is made up of 14 amino acids. Germline CDR1 is SGHNT and CDR2 is YYREEE (reference sequence). CDR3 bases: TGTGCCAGCAGCTTGGGAGCGGGAGAAGATACGCAGTATTTT. This codes for CASSLGAGEDTQYF. The whole variable domain, remainder taken from reference TRBV5-4 and TRBJ2-3, is ETGVTQSPTHLIKTRGQQVTLRCSSQSGHNTVSWYQQALGQGPQFIFQYYREEENGRGNFPPRFSGLQFPNYSSELNVNALELDDSALYLCASSLGAGEDTQYFGPGTRLTVL.

The chain uses TRBV7-6 and TRBJ1-3; D unclear. The germline CDR1 and CDR2 sequences are SGHVS and FNYEAQ. Trimming shortened V by 2 bases and J by 4 bases, and 24 bases separated the two germline ends. The CDR3 is 19 residues long. CDR3: CASSLLAAGTIMQGNTIYF. The CDR3 nucleotides read TGTGCCAGCAGCTTATTGGCGGCAGGAACAATCATGCAAGGAAACACCATATATTTT.

J is TRBJ2-7 and V is TRBV7-2; TRBD2 is a possible D gene (6 bases). Trimming removed 0 bases at V and 6 bases at J, with 9 bases between. This CDR3 contains 13 residues. Germline CDR1 and CDR2: SGHTA and FQGNSA. In DNA form, the CDR3 reads TGTGCCAGCAGCTTAGCGTCCGGGGGCGAGCAGTACTTC. Amino acid sequence: CASSLASGGEQYF. The variable domain in full, with the rest retrieved from reference TRBV7-2 and TRBJ2-7, is GAGVSQSPSNKVTEKGKDVELRCDPISGHTALYWYRQSLGQGLEFLIYFQGNSAPDKSGLPSDRFSAERTGGSVSTLTIQRTQQEDSAVYLCASSLASGGEQYFGPGTRLTVT.

The chain's CDR3 is CASSSQRTQNTEAFF. The CDR3 DNA reads TGTGCCAGCAGCTCCCAGAGGACACAGAACACTGAAGCTTTCTTT. The chain combines TRBV7-9 with TRBJ1-1; D may be TRBD1 (5 bases). Trimming cost V 4 bases and J 1 base, with 13 bases left between them. The CDR3 has 15 amino acids. CDR1 is SEHNR, CDR2 FQNEAQ, per germline (reference sequence).

This sequence joins TRBV5-8 and TRBJ2-7; D possibly corresponds to TRBD1 (6 bases). CDR3 length equals 12 residues. Germline CDR1 reads SGHTS; CDR2 reads YDEGEE. Trimming stripped 4 bases from V and 7 bases from J, with 12 bases between. The CDR3 DNA sequence: TGTGCCAGCAGCCGAACAGGGAATGAGCAGTACTTC. Its protein is CASSRTGNEQYF.

The chain uses TRBV6-6 and TRBJ2-7, with D perhaps TRBD2 (6 bases). Germline lookup yields CDR1 MNHNY and CDR2 SVGAGI (reference sequence). V was cut by 4 bases and J by 6 bases, with 10 bases left in between. The CDR3 loop spans 12 amino acids. The CDR3 DNA sequence: TGTGCCAGCAGTTCCACTAGCCGCGAGCAGTACTTC. This gives the protein CASSSTSREQYF.

Concerning this clone itself: Other DNA variants within this sample encode the same CDR3. The chain couples TRBV5-1 to TRBJ2-1; no clear D gene. The V end lost 0 bases, the J end lost 2 bases, and 9 bases lay between the germline ends. The CDR3 length is 15 residues. CDR1 and CDR2 (germline): SGHRS, YFSETQ. The CDR3 sequence is CASSLVAAPYNEQFF. CDR3 nucleotides: TGCGCCAGCAGCTTGGTGGCGGCCCCCTACAATGAGCAGTTCTTC.

V and J are TRBV29-1 and TRBJ1-3, with 8 bases fitting TRBD1. After removal of 4 bases from V and 4 bases from J, the junction contained 6 bases not matched to a gene. Germline CDR1 reads SQVTM; CDR2 reads ANQGSEA. CDR3 length: 14 amino acids. The CDR3 spells CSVAQGAWGNTIYF. CDR3 bases: TGCAGCGTTGCTCAGGGGGCTTGGGGAAACACCATATATTTT.

The rearrangement joins TRBV29-1 to TRBJ2-1; TRBD2 aligns across 11 bases. This CDR3 is 14 amino acids long. Germline lookup yields CDR1 SQVTM and CDR2 ANQGSEA. J was trimmed by 2 bases and V by 6 bases; bases with no gene match: 3. The DNA of the CDR3 is TGCAGCGTCATAGCGGGAGGGCCCTACAATGAGCAGTTCTTC. Protein product: CSVIAGGPYNEQFF.

V and J are TRBV28 and TRBJ1-1; no clear D gene. The length of the CDR3 is 12 residues. Germline-derived CDR1 and CDR2 are MDHEN and SYDVKM. The ends were cut back, 9 bases at V and 1 base at J, with 9 bases in the middle. The CDR3 sequence is CASTDQNTEAFF. In DNA, the CDR3 is TGTGCCAGTACGGACCAGAACACTGAAGCTTTCTTT.